These 23 T cell receptor beta chains originate from one sample sequenced in a study of blood T cells in healthy people across ages. The use of a sample-barcoded 5' primer and a J-beta primer mix characterized a second PCR of 7 to 11 cycles. MiXCR, applied by TCRdb to the 5' RACE reads, yields one record per CDR3 protein. Among approximately 780,000 distinct CDR3 sequences listed, around a quarter were seen once. These same data were also listed under a study on T cells of mothers and their children.

The sequenced sample was blood. The origin of the receptors is a boy younger than 18 in good health.

This clonotype was picked up a small number of times. The chain has TRBV7-8 and TRBJ2-2, with 8 bases aligning to TRBD2. J gave up 6 bases and V 2 bases, and 8 bases lay outside the gene matches. Germline V gives CDR1 SGHVS, CDR2 FQNEAQ. CDR3 size: 16 residues. In DNA, the CDR3 is TGTGCCAGCAGCTTAATCTGGCGGGGGGTGGCCGGGGAGCTGTTTTTT. Amino acids: CASSLIWRGVAGELFF.

At least ten counts were recorded for this clonotype. This chain joins TRBV2 and TRBJ1-1; D is perhaps TRBD1 (6 bases). Germline V gives CDR1 SNHLY, CDR2 FYNNEI. This CDR3 contains 14 residues. Trimming took 6 bases from V and 0 from J, leaving 11 bases between them. CDR3 DNA sequence: TGTGCCAGCAGCCCAGGACAGTTGAACACTGAAGCTTTCTTT. Protein: CASSPGQLNTEAFF. The whole variable domain, filled in from reference TRBV2 and TRBJ1-1, reads EPEVTQTPSHQVTQMGQEVILRCVPISNHLYFYWYRQILGQKVEFLVSFYNNEISEKSEIFDDQFSVERPDGSNFTLKIRSTKLEDSAMYFCASSPGQLNTEAFFGQGTRLTVV.

This clonotype was counted once. A much more abundant neighbour one base away suggests this may be a read error. The J gene is TRBJ1-2, the V gene TRBV18; D is ambiguous. CDR1 KGHSH and CDR2 LQKENI come from the germline V gene. The CDR3 contains 13 residues. V gave up 2 bases and J gave up 7 bases, with 11 bases separating them. Written as DNA, the CDR3 is TGTGCCAGCTCACCAACTAGGATTGCTGGCTACACCTTC. This codes for CASSPTRIAGYTF.

This clonotype was observed a few times. The chain is built from TRBV12-3 or TRBV12-4 and TRBJ1-5, with D tentatively TRBD1 (5 bases). The CDR3 extends over 15 amino acids. V was cut by 5 bases and J by 4 bases, with 15 bases left in between. CDR3 sequence reads: CASSARGAGNQPQHF. The CDR3 DNA is TGTGCCAGCAGTGCTCGGGGCGCCGGGAATCAGCCCCAGCATTTT.

The V gene is TRBV5-1, the J gene TRBJ1-5; unclear D gene. The CDR3 loop spans 15 amino acids. From germline, CDR1 is SGHRS and CDR2 YFSETQ. Trimming shortened V by 0 bases and J by 2 bases, and 9 bases separated the two germline ends. CDR3 in DNA: TGCGCCAGCAGCTTGGAAGGGAACGGCAATCAGCCCCAGCATTTT. Encoded protein: CASSLEGNGNQPQHF.

About this clonotype: The junction differs from germline at one of its ends, possibly a read error. The V gene is TRBV4-1, the J gene TRBJ1-3, with D tentatively TRBD1 (6 bases). This CDR3 is 11 amino acids long. From germline, CDR1 is MGHRA and CDR2 YSYEKL. The CDR3 region is CASSQDRGENF. CDR3 DNA sequence: TGCGCCAGCAGCCAAGATAGGGGGGAAAATTTT.

The rearrangement joins TRBV15 to TRBJ2-1; the D gene is possibly TRBD1 (5 bases). The J call may be incorrect, as the DNA end agrees better with TRBJ2-7. Germline V gene lookup returns CDR1 LNHNV and CDR2 YYDKDF (reference sequence). This CDR3 has 13 amino acids. CDR3 in DNA: TGTGCCACCAGCAGAGTAGGGGATTACGAGCAGTACTTC. It specifies CATSRVGDYEQYF.

The V gene is TRBV11-2, the J gene TRBJ2-2; 8 bases map to TRBD2. This CDR3 comprises 15 residues. J gave up 1 base and V 6 bases, and 4 bases lay outside the gene matches. From germline, CDR1 is SGHAT and CDR2 FQNNGV. CDR3 protein: CASRPAGVNTGELFF. The CDR3 nucleotides read TGTGCCAGCAGACCAGCGGGGGTGAACACCGGGGAGCTGTTTTTT.

The chain is built from TRBV10-1 and TRBJ2-1, with D maybe TRBD2 (5 bases). CDR1 WNHNN and CDR2 SYGVQD come from the germline V gene (reference sequence). Deletions cut 1 base from V and 7 bases from J, with 11 bases between. The CDR3 is made up of 14 amino acids. The CDR3 DNA sequence: TGCGCCAGCAGTGAGTACCGTGGGAGAAATGAGCAGTTCTTC. Translation: CASSEYRGRNEQFF.

This sequence joins TRBV27 and TRBJ1-6, with no clear D. The CDR3 consists of 13 residues. V was pared by 6 bases and J by 12 bases, with 15 bases between. Germline CDR1 MNHEY, CDR2 SMNVEV (reference sequence). This CDR3 reads CASRNGLGRPLHF. Written as DNA, the CDR3 is TGTGCCAGCAGGAACGGACTCGGGAGACCCCTCCACTTT.

With regard to this clonotype: The junction shows a germline mismatch at one end, possibly a read error. The J gene is TRBJ1-3, the V gene TRBV12-3 or TRBV12-4; possible D gene TRBD1, 5 bases. The CDR3 spans 13 residues. In DNA form, the CDR3 reads TGTGCCAGCAGTCCCGGGACGGGAAACATCATATATTTT. Its protein product is CASSPGTGNIIYF.

This clonotype occurred a few times. CDR3 sequence: CSVEIGAGETQYF. The CDR3 bases are TGCAGCGTTGAAATAGGGGCGGGAGAGACCCAGTACTTC. The genes are TRBV29-1 and TRBJ2-5, with D perhaps matching TRBD1 or TRBD2 (5 bases each). The ends were cut back, 2 bases at V and 4 bases at J, with 11 bases in the middle. This CDR3 has 13 residues. From germline, CDR1 is SQVTM and CDR2 ANQGSEA.

This clonotype has just a few counts. The chain has TRBV5-1 and TRBJ2-1; tentative D call: TRBD2 (6 bases). The CDR3 loop spans 15 amino acids. With 0 bases removed from V and 6 bases from J, the gap between germline ends came to 13 bases. In germline, CDR1 is SGHRS, CDR2 YFSETQ. The DNA of the CDR3 is TGCGCCAGCAGCTTGGGGAGACTAGGGATCAATGAGCAGTTCTTC. Translated: CASSLGRLGINEQFF.

This clonotype was observed a handful of times. The chain joins TRBV3-1 to TRBJ2-1; D possibly corresponds to TRBD2 (5 bases). Germline V gives CDR1 LGHDT, CDR2 YNNKEL (reference sequence). Trimming removed 1 base at V and 5 bases at J, with 9 bases between. The CDR3 is 14 amino acids. The chain's CDR3 is CASSQGLAHNEQFF. The DNA of the CDR3 is TGTGCCAGCAGCCAAGGCCTAGCCCACAATGAGCAGTTCTTC.

The rearrangement joins TRBV2 to TRBJ1-2, with a weak D call TRBD1 (5 bases). Germline V gene data show CDR1 as SNHLY and CDR2 as FYNNEI. The CDR3 totals 14 residues. The V end was cut by 6 bases, the J end by 4 bases, with 15 bases between. In DNA form, the CDR3 reads TGTGCCAGCAGGGTGGGGGAGACGGCCTATGGCTACACCTTC. It translates to CASRVGETAYGYTF.

This clonotype turned up a few times. The V gene is TRBV12-3 or TRBV12-4, the J gene TRBJ1-5; a possible D gene is TRBD1 (5 bases). The CDR3 extends over 16 amino acids. Trimming removed 1 base from V and 2 bases from J, with 12 bases in between. The CDR3, as DNA: TGTGCCAGCAGTTTAGGCGGGGGGTTGGGCAATCAGCCCCAGCATTTT. Its protein product is CASSLGGGLGNQPQHF.

Turning to this clonotype: No conserved phenylalanine or tryptophan is present at the end of the CDR3, so a read error is the likely explanation. This chain uses TRBV6-2 or TRBV6-3 with TRBJ2-7; D is perhaps TRBD2 (5 bases). Germline V gives CDR1 MNHEY, CDR2 SVGEGT. The CDR3 consists of 14 residues. V lost 5 bases to trimming and J lost 0 bases, with 11 bases between them. The CDR3, as DNA: TGTGCCAGCAGTCCCCCGGGGTACTCCTACGAGCAGTACTCC. Translated, it gives CASSPPGYSYEQYS.

This sequence joins TRBV11-2 and TRBJ2-3, with D uncertain. The germline CDR1 and CDR2 sequences are SGHAT and FQNNGV. Trimming shortened V by 2 bases and J by 6 bases, and 12 bases separated the two germline ends. The CDR3 is 14 residues long. Here the CDR3 DNA reads TGTGCCAGCAGCTTATCATTTGTCGGGGATACGCAGTATTTT. Translating gives CASSLSFVGDTQYF.

This clonotype was counted between two and nine times. The chain employs TRBV3-1 and TRBJ2-3; D is uncertain. Germline V gives CDR1 LGHDT, CDR2 YNNKEL (reference sequence). The length of the CDR3 is 14 residues. The V end was cut by 1 base, the J end by 3 bases, with 8 bases between. CDR3 protein: CASSQGHGTDTQYF. CDR3 in DNA: TGTGCCAGCAGCCAAGGACACGGGACAGATACGCAGTATTTT.

The sample holds a few counts of this clonotype. The junction does not match germline at one end; this may be a read error. The V call is TRBV25-1, the J call TRBJ1-2; D is possibly TRBD1 (6 bases). Germline V lookup: CDR1 MGHDK, CDR2 SYGVNS. This CDR3 has 12 amino acids. The DNA of the CDR3 is TGTGTCAGCAGAGGAGGGGGGTATGGCTACACCTTC. Its protein product is CVSRGGGYGYTF.

V is TRBV7-9 and J is TRBJ2-5; D remains unclear. The germline V gene has CDR1 SEHNR and CDR2 FQNEAQ (reference sequence). The CDR3 extends over 15 amino acids. Trimming took 2 bases from V and 5 from J, leaving 15 bases between them. The CDR3 here is CASSLSQLDGETQYF. In DNA form, the CDR3 reads TGTGCCAGCAGCTTATCGCAGTTGGATGGGGAGACCCAGTACTTC. The entire variable domain, with the rest obtained from reference TRBV7-9 and TRBJ2-5, is as follows: DTGVSQNPRHKITKRGQNVTFRCDPISEHNRLYWYRQTLGQGPEFLTYFQNEAQLEKSRLLSDRFSAERPKGSFSTLEIQRTEQGDSAMYLCASSLSQLDGETQYFGPGTRLLVL.

J is TRBJ1-2 and V is TRBV29-1; 9 nucleotides line up with TRBD1. Germline loops: CDR1 SQVTM, CDR2 ANQGSEA. Germline trimming cut 7 bases from V and 4 bases from J; bases unmatched to any gene: 10. The CDR3 spans 14 residues. CDR3 coding DNA: TGCAGCGCCTCACAGGGGGCTGACGGCTATGGCTACACCTTC. Amino acids: CSASQGADGYGYTF.

This clonotype came up a few times. The chain carries TRBV20-1 and TRBJ2-5; 8 bases map to TRBD2. V shed 6 bases, J shed 9 bases, and the junction held 6 bases outside the gene matches. The CDR3 is made up of 11 amino acids. The V gene's germline CDR1 is DFQATT and CDR2 SNEGSKA (reference sequence). CDR3 in amino acids: CSAPGGGAQYF. For the CDR3, the DNA is TGCAGTGCGCCGGGAGGGGGGGCCCAGTACTTC.